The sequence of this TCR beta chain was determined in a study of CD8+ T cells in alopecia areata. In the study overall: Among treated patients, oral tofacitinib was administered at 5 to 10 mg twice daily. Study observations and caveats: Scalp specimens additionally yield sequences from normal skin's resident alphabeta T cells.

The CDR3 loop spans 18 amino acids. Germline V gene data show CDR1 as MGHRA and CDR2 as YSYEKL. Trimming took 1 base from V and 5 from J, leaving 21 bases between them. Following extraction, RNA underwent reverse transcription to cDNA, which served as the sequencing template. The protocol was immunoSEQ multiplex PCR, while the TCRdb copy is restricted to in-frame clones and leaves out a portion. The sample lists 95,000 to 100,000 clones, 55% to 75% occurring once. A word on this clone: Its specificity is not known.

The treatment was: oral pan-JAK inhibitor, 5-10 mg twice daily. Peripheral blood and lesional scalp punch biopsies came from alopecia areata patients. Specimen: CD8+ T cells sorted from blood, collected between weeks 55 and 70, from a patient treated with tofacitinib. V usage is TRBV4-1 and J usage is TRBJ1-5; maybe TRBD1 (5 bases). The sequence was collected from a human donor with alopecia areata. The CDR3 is CASSQVGRGRVRDQPQHF. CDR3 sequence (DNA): TGCGCCAGCAGCCAAGTAGGGAGGGGAAGGGTTCGGGATCAGCCCCAGCATTTT.